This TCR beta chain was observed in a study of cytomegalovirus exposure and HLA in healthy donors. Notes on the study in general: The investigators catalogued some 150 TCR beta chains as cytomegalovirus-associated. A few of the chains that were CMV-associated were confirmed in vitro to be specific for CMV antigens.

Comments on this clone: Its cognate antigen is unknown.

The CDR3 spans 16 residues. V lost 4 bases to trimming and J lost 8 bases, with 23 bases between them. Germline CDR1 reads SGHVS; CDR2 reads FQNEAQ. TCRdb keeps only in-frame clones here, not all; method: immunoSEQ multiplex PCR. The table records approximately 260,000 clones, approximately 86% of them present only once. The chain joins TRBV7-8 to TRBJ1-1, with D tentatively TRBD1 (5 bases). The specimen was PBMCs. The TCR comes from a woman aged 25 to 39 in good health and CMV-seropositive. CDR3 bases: TGTGCCAGCAGCTATAGACTAGTCGGGACCGACCCCGAAGCTTTCTTT. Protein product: CASSYRLVGTDPEAFF.